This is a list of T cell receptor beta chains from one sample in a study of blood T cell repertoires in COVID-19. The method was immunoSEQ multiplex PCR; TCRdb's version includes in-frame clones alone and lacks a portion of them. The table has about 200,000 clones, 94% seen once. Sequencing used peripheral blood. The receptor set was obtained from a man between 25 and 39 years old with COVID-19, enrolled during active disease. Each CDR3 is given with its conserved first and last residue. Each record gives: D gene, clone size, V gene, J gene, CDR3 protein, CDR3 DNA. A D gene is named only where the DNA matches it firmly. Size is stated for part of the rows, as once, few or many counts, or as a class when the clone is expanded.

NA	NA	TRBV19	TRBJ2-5	CASSIVWQSQETQYF	TGTGCCAGTAGTATAGTTTGGCAAAGCCAAGAGACCCAGTACTTC
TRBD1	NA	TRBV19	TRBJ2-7	CASKEGTGTHEQYF	TGTGCCAGTAAGGAGGGGACAGGGACCCACGAGCAGTACTTC
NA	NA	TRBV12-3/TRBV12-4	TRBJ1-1	CASRAAGTSEAFF	TGTGCCAGCAGAGCCGCGGGAACGTCTGAAGCTTTCTTT
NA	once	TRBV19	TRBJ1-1	CASSRSLAEGTEAFF	TGTGCCAGTAGTAGAAGCTTGGCCGAGGGCACTGAAGCTTTCTTT
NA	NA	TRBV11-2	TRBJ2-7	CASSPSRDTGDEQYF	TGTGCCAGCAGCCCAAGCCGGGACACCGGAGACGAGCAGTACTTC
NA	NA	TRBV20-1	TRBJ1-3	CSASSGIGNTIYF	TGCAGTGCTAGTTCCGGGATTGGAAACACCATATATTTT
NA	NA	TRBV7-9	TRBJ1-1	CASSLASGSEAFF	TGTGCCAGCAGCTTAGCCTCAGGGTCTGAAGCTTTCTTT
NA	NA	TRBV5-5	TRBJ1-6	CASSSIPGAYNSPLHF	TGTGCCAGCAGCTCTATCCCAGGGGCCTATAATTCACCCCTCCACTTT
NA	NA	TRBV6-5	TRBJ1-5	CASTPDSLGNQPQHF	TGTGCCAGCACCCCGGACAGTTTGGGCAATCAGCCCCAGCATTTT
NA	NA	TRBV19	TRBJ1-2	CASRASYYGYTF	TGTGCCAGTAGGGCCAGTTACTATGGCTACACCTTC
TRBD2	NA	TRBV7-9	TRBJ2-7	CASSIWAGGPSSYEQYF	TGTGCCAGCAGCATTTGGGCGGGGGGACCCAGCTCCTACGAGCAGTACTTC
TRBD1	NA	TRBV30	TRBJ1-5	CAWGTGSNQPQHF	TGTGCCTGGGGGACAGGCAGCAATCAGCCCCAGCATTTT
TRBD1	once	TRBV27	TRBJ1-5	CASSLEGAHQPQHF	TGTGCCAGCAGTTTAGAGGGGGCGCATCAGCCCCAGCATTTT
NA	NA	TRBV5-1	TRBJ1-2	CASSADSYGYTF	TGCGCCAGCAGCGCCGACAGCTATGGCTACACCTTC
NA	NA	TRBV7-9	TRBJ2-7	CASSLVKARDYEQYF	TGTGCCAGCAGCTTAGTAAAAGCCAGGGATTACGAGCAGTACTTC
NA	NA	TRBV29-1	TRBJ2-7	CSVDTLPGEQYF	TGCAGCGTTGATACCCTCCCGGGGGAGCAGTACTTC
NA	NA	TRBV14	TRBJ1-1	CASSQARVPLDEAFF	TGTGCCAGCAGCCAAGCGCGGGTACCCCTCGATGAAGCTTTCTTT
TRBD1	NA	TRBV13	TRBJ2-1	CASSLSLGTGAHNEQFF	TGTGCCAGCAGCTTATCCCTGGGGACAGGGGCCCACAATGAGCAGTTCTTC
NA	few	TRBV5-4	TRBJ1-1	CASRGEGFRTEAFF	TGTGCCAGCAGAGGCGAGGGTTTTCGGACTGAAGCTTTCTTT
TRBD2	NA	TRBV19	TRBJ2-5	CASRGLAGAGETQYF	TGTGCCAGTAGGGGACTAGCGGGGGCGGGGGAGACCCAGTACTTC
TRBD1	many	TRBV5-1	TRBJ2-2	CASSPGQGTLEETGELFF	TGCGCCAGCAGCCCTGGACAGGGGACGTTGGAGGAGACCGGGGAGCTGTTTTTT
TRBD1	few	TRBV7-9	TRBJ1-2	CASTPGGGRGYTF	TGTGCCAGCACACCCGGAGGGGGCCGTGGCTACACCTTC
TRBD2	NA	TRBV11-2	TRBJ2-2	CASSRRRGGGGVTGELFF	TGTGCCAGCAGTCGTCGGAGGGGAGGCGGGGGGGTAACCGGGGAGCTGTTTTTT
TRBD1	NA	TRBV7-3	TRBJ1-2	CASSSDREYGYTF	TGTGCCAGCAGCTCGGACAGGGAGTATGGCTACACCTTC
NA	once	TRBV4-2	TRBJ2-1	CASSPGLNSYNEQFF	TGTGCCAGCAGCCCCGGACTAAACTCCTACAATGAGCAGTTCTTC
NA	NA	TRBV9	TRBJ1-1	CASSVGVSSEAFF	TGTGCCAGCAGCGTAGGTGTGTCGAGTGAAGCTTTCTTT
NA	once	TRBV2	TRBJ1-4	CASRGGQGGEKLFF	TGTGCCAGCAGAGGGGGGCAGGGAGGGGAAAAACTGTTTTTT
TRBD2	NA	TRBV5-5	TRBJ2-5	CASSRGTSGGRETQYF	TGTGCCAGCAGCAGGGGGACTAGCGGGGGTCGAGAGACCCAGTACTTC
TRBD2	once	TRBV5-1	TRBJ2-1	CASSLTSGGNNEQFF	TGCGCCAGCAGCTTGACTAGCGGGGGTAACAATGAGCAGTTCTTC
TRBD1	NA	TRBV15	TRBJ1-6	CATSNRGSNSPLHF	TGTGCCACCAGCAACAGGGGAAGTAATTCACCCCTCCACTTT
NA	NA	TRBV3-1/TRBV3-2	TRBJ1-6	CASSQGRSNSPLHF	TGTGCCAGCAGCCAAGGCCGGTCAAATTCACCCCTCCACTTT
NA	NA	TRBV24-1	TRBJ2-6	CATSEGAGANVLTF	TGTGCCACCAGTGAGGGCGCTGGGGCCAACGTCCTGACTTTC
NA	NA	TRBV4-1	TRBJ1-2	CASSQEETVSNYGYTF	TGCGCCAGCAGCCAAGAGGAAACAGTTAGTAACTATGGCTACACCTTC
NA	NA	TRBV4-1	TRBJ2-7	CASSQEPPGGQAYSYEQYF	TGCGCCAGCAGCCAAGAACCCCCGGGGGGACAGGCCTACTCCTACGAGCAGTACTTC
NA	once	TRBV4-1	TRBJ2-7	CASSQESSQSYEQYF	TGCGCCAGCAGCCAAGAATCTTCCCAGTCCTACGAGCAGTACTTC
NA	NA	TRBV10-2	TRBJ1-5	CASSFAGGNQPQHF	TGCGCCAGCAGTTTCGCCGGGGGCAATCAGCCCCAGCATTTT
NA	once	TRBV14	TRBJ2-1	CASSLGGPLHEQFF	TGTGCCAGCAGCCTCGGGGGGCCCCTACATGAGCAGTTCTTC
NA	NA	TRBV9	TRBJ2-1	CASSVEGSGKSNEQFF	TGTGCCAGCAGCGTAGAAGGGTCAGGGAAGTCGAATGAGCAGTTCTTC
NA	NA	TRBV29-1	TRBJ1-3	CSARIGTGRDSGNTIYF	TGCAGCGCTAGGATAGGAACGGGCAGGGACTCTGGAAACACCATATATTTT
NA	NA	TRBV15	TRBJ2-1	CATSRDPDSNNEQFF	TGTGCCACCAGCAGAGATCCGGACTCAAACAATGAGCAGTTCTTC